Below, one TCR beta chain is given with its context. Its antigen is undetermined. Libraries were prepared by immunoSEQ multiplex PCR; TCRdb keeps only in-frame clonotypes and omits some of them. Among tens of thousands of clones listed, more than 70% were seen once. This entry comes from a study of OX40 agonist ivuxolimab in advanced cancers. Study-wide results and caveats: The investigators did not determine what antigen specificity the expanded peripheral T cells had.

Trimming cost V 3 bases and J 7 bases; bases outside gene matches: 0. The germline V gene encodes CDR1 MNHEY and CDR2 SMNVEV (reference sequence). The CDR3 has 12 residues. This clonotype was obtained from an adult with an advanced solid tumor such as melanoma, head and neck, liver or kidney cancer. This chain connects TRBV27 to TRBJ2-1; TRBD1 aligns across 7 bases. The material was CD4+ or CD8+ T cells sorted from blood, obtained in a trial of the OX40 agonist ivuxolimab. As DNA, the CDR3 is TGTGCCAGCAGTTTCAGGGGGAATGAGCAGTTCTTC. It codes for CASSFRGNEQFF.